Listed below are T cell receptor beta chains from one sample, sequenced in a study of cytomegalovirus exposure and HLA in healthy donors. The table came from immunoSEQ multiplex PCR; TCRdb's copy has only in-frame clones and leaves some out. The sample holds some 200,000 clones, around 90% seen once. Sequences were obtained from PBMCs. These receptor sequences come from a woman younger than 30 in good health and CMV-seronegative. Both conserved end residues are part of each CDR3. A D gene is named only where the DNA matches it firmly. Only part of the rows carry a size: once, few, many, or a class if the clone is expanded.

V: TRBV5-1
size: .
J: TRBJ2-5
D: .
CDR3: CASSPREGGETQYF
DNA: TGCGCCAGCAGCCCCCGGGAAGGAGGAGAGACCCAGTACTTC

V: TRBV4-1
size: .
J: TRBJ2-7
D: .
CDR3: CASSQENRAYEQYF
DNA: TGCGCCAGCAGCCAAGAAAACAGAGCTTACGAGCAGTACTTC

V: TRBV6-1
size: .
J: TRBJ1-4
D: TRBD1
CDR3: CASSALTGGRGEKLFF
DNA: TGTGCCAGCAGTGCTCTGACAGGGGGCAGAGGAGAAAAACTGTTTTTT

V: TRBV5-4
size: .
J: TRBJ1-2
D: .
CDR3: CASSPRAAVGGYTF
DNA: TGTGCCAGCAGCCCGAGGGCAGCCGTTGGTGGCTACACCTTC

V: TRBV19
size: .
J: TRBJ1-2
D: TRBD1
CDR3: CASKKQGAGYTF
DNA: TGTGCCAGTAAAAAACAGGGGGCTGGCTACACCTTC

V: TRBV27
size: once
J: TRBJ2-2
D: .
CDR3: CASSPGPGKWYSGELFF
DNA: TGTGCCAGCAGCCCAGGCCCCGGCAAGTGGTATAGCGGGGAGCTGTTTTTT

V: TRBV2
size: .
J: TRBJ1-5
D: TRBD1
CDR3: CASSEWAGGNQPQHF
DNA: TGTGCCAGCAGTGAATGGGCAGGGGGCAACCAGCCCCAGCATTTT

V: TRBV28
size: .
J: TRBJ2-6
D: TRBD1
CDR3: CASSPIGTGEGSGANVLTF
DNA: TGTGCCAGCAGTCCCATAGGGACAGGGGAGGGCTCTGGGGCCAACGTCCTGACTTTC

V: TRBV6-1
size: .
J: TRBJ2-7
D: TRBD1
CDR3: CASAGGIYEQYF
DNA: TGTGCCAGCGCAGGGGGAATCTACGAGCAGTACTTC

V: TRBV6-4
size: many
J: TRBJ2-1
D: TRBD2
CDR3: CASSGSTSVGEQFF
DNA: TGTGCCAGCAGTGGATCTACTAGCGTCGGTGAGCAGTTCTTC

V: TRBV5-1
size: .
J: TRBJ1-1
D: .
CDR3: CASTQDGGKSTEAFF
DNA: TGCGCCAGCACCCAAGACGGAGGGAAGAGCACTGAAGCTTTCTTT

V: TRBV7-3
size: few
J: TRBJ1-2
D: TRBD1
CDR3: CASQRDRRNYGYTF
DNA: TGTGCCTCCCAGAGGGACAGAAGGAACTATGGCTACACCTTC

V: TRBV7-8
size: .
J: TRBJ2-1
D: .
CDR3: CASIVGGDNYNEQFF
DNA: TGTGCCAGCATCGTAGGGGGTGACAATTACAATGAGCAGTTCTTC

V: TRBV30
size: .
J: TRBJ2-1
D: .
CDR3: CAWSVLAAYNEQFF
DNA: TGTGCCTGGAGTGTACTAGCCGCCTACAATGAGCAGTTCTTC

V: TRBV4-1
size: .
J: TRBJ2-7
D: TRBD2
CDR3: CASSLSSGRAFDEQYF
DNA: TGCGCCAGCAGCCTATCTAGCGGGAGGGCCTTCGACGAGCAGTACTTC

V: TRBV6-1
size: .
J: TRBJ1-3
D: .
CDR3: CASTRTVTGGNTIYF
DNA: TGTGCCAGCACCCGGACGGTCACGGGGGGAAACACCATATATTTT

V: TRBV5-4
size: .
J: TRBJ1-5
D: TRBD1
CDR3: CASSPGTDLYLPQHF
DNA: TGTGCCAGCAGCCCAGGGACAGACCTATACTTGCCCCAGCATTTT

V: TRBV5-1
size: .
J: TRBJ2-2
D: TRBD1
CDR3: CASSLGNTGAGELFF
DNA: TGCGCCAGCAGCTTGGGAAATACAGGGGCCGGGGAGCTGTTTTTT

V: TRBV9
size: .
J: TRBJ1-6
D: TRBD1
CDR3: CASSVGAGQLNSPLHF
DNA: TGTGCCAGCAGCGTAGGTGCGGGACAGCTTAATTCACCCCTCCACTTT

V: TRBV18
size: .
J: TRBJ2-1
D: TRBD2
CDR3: CASSRTSGRVNEQFF
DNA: TGTGCCAGCTCACGAACTAGCGGGAGGGTCAATGAGCAGTTCTTC

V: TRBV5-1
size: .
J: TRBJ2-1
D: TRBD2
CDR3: CASSPLAGAPNEQFF
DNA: TGCGCCAGCAGCCCCCTAGCGGGAGCCCCCAATGAGCAGTTCTTC

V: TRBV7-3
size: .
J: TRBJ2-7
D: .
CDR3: CASSLQGLSYEQYF
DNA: TGTGCCAGCAGCTTACAGGGGCTCTCCTACGAGCAGTACTTC

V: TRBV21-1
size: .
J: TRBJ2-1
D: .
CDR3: CASSNIRLAGEDNEQFF
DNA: TGTGCCAGCAGCAACATCCGACTAGCGGGAGAAGACAATGAGCAGTTCTTC

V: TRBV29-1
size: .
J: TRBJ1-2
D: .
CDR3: CSVEAGSRYGYTF
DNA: TGCAGCGTTGAGGCCGGGAGCCGCTATGGCTACACCTTC

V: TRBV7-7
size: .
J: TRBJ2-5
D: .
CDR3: CASSLGQRKQETQYF
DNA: TGTGCCAGCAGCTTAGGGCAGCGCAAACAAGAGACCCAGTACTTC

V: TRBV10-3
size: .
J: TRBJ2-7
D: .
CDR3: CAISENKEQYF
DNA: TGTGCCATCAGTGAGAACAAAGAGCAGTACTTC

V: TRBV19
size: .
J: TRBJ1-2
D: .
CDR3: CASSIDRRSVYGYTF
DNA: TGTGCCAGTAGTATAGACCGCAGGTCTGTCTATGGCTACACCTTC

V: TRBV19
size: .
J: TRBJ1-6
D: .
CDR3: CASSTSGGPASPLHF
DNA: TGTGCCAGTAGTACCTCAGGAGGGCCGGCTTCACCCCTCCACTTT

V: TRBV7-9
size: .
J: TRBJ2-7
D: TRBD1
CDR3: CASSQVDRFSYEQYF
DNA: TGTGCCAGCAGCCAAGTGGACAGGTTCTCCTACGAGCAGTACTTC

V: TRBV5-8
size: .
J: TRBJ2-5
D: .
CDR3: CASSPEGVGQETQYF
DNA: TGTGCCAGCAGCCCGGAAGGGGTGGGCCAAGAGACCCAGTACTTC

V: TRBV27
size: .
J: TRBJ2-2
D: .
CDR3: CASSLSTGWVPGELFF
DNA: TGTGCCAGCAGTCTCTCGACAGGATGGGTCCCCGGGGAGCTGTTTTTT

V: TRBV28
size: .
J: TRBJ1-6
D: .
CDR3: CASSGAYSPLHF
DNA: TGTGCCAGCAGTGGGGCATATTCACCCCTCCACTTT